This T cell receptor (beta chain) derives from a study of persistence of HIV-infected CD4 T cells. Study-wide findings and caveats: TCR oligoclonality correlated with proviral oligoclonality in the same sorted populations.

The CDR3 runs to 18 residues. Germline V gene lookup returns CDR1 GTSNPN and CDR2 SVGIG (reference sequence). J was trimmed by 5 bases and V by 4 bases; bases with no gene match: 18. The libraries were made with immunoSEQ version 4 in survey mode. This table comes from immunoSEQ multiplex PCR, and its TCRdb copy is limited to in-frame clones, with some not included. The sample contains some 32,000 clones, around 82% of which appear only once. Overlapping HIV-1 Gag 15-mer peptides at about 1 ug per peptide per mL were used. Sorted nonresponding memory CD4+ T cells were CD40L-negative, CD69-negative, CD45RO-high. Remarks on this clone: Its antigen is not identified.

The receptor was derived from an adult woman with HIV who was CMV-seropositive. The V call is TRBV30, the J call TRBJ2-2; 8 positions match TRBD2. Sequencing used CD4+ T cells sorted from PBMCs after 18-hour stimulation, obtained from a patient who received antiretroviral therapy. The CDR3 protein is CAWIAQVRGAWRTGELFF. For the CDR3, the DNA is TGTGCCTGGATTGCCCAGGTGCGGGGGGCCTGGAGAACCGGGGAGCTGTTTTTT.